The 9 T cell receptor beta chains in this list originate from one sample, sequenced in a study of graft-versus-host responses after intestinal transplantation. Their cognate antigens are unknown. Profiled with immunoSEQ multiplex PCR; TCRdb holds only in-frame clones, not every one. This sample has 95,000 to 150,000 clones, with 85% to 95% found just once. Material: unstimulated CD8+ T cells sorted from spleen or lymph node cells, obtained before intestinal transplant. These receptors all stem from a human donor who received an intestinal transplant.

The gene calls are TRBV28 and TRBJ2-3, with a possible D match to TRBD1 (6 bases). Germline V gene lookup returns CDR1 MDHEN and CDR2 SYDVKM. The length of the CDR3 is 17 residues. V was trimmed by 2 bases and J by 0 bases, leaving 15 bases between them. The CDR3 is CASSLLRTVASTDTQYF. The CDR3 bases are TGTGCCAGCAGTTTACTGAGGACAGTAGCTAGCACAGATACGCAGTATTTT.

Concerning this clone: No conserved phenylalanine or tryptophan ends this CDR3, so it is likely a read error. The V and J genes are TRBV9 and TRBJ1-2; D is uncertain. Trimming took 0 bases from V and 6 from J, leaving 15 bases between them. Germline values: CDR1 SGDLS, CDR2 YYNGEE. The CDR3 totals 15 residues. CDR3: CASSVEGRLRNGYTL. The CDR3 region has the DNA TGTGCCAGCAGCGTAGAAGGCAGGCTTAGAAATGGCTACACCCTC.

CDR3 in DNA: TGTGCCAGCAGCCCACGTCCAGGAGTTAACTATGGCTACACCTTC. It translates to CASSPRPGVNYGYTF. The V gene is TRBV9, the J gene TRBJ1-2; D is ambiguous. CDR3 size: 15 residues. The V end lost 4 bases, the J end lost 1 base, and 14 bases lay between the germline ends. Looked up from germline, CDR1 is SGDLS and CDR2 is YYNGEE.

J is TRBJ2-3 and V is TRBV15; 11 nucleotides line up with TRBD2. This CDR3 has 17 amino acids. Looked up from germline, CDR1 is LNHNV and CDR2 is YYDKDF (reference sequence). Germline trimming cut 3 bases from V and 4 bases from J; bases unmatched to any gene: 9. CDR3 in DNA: TGTGCCACCAGCAGGAGGGAGACTAGCGGGATGGCAGATACGCAGTATTTT. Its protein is CATSRRETSGMADTQYF.

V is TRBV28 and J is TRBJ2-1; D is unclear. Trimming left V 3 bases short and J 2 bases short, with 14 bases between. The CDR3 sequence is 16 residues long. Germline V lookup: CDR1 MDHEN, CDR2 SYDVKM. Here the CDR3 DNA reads TGTGCCAGCAGTTTCCTCCGCGATGCTGCCTACAATGAGCAGTTCTTC. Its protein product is CASSFLRDAAYNEQFF.

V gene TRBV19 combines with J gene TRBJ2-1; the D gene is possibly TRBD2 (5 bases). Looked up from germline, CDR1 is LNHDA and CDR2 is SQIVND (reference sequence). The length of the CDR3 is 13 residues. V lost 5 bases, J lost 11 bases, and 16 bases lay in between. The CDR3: CASSPDAGDQQFF. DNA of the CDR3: TGTGCCAGTAGTCCCGATGCCGGGGATCAGCAGTTCTTC.

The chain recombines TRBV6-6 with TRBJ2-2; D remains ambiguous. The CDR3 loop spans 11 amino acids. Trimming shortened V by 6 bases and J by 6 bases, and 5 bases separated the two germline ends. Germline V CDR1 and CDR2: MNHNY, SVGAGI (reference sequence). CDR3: CASSVPGELFF. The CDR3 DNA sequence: TGTGCCAGCAGCGTTCCCGGGGAGCTGTTTTTT.

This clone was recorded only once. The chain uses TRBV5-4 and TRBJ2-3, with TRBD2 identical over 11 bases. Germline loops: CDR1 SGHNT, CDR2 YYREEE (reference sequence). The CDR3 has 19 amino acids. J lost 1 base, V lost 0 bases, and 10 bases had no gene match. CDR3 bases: TGTGCCAGCAGCTTGGAGCTAGCGGGAGGAGGCGGAGGCACAGATACGCAGTATTTT. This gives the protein CASSLELAGGGGGTDTQYF.

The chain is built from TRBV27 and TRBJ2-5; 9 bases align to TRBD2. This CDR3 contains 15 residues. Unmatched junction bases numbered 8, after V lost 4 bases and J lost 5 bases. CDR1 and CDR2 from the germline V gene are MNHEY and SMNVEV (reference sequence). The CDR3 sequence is CASSSGAGGWETQYF. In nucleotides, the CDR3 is TGTGCCAGCAGTTCGGGAGCGGGAGGTTGGGAGACCCAGTACTTC.